This entry is about one TCR beta chain. Under the authors' procedure: Estimation of nucleated cell counts was performed using reference gene primer amplification. The repertoire was sequenced with immunoSEQ multiplex PCR; TCRdb's copy has only in-frame clones and lacks some. D and trimming were read from the DNA, whereas the V and J calls and clone size are those reported in that table. The sample holds hundreds of thousands of clones, under 90% seen once. Living in 20 to 30 US areas, the participants were between about 18 and 100 years of age. Two negative PCRs, clearance, or symptom resolution characterized the recovered Cohort 3 donors. The data derive from a study of blood T cell repertoires in COVID-19. Background on the study: Specimens from acute and convalescent COVID-19 originated in the United States, Italy and Spain.

CDR3 length: 18 residues. The specimen was PBMCs or T cells enriched from blood (not recorded which). This chain links TRBV12-2 with TRBJ2-1; the table assigns TRBD2, which was not confirmed against the DNA. TRBV12-2 is annotated as a pseudogene. This receptor was identified in a woman aged 60-75 years who had recovered from COVID-19. The CDR3 sequence is CASRLEEEGGLGHNEQFF. In DNA, the CDR3 is TGTGCAAGTCGCTTAGAAGAAGAAGGCGGACTAGGTCACAATGAGCAGTTCTTC.